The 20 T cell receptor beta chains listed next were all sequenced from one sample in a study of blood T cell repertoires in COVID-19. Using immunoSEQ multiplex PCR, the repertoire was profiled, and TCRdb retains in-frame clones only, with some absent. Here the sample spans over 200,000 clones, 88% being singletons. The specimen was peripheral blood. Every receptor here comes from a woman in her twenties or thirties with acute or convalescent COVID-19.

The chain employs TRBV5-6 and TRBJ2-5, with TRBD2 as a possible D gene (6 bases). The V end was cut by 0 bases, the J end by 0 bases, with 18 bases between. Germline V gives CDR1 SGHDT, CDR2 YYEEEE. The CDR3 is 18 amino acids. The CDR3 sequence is CASSLGTLAVQYQETQYF. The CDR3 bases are TGTGCCAGCAGCTTGGGAACCTTAGCGGTTCAGTACCAAGAGACCCAGTACTTC. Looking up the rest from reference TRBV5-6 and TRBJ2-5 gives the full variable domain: DAGVTQSPTHLIKTRGQQVTLRCSPKSGHDTVSWYQQALGQGPQFIFQYYEEEERQRGNFPDRFSGHQFPNYSSELNVNALLLGDSALYLCASSLGTLAVQYQETQYFGPGTRLLVL.

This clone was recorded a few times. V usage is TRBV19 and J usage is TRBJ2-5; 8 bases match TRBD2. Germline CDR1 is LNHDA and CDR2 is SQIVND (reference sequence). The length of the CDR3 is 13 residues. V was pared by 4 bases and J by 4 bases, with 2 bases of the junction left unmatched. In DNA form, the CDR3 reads TGTGCCAGTAGTAAGCGGGAGAGAGAGACCCAGTACTTC. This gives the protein CASSKRERETQYF.

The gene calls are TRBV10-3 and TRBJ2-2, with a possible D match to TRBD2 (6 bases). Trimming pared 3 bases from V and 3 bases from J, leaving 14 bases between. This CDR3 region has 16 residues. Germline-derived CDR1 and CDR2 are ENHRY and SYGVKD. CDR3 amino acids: CAISDFSGDYTGELFF. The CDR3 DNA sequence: TGTGCCATCAGTGATTTCTCGGGAGACTACACCGGGGAGCTGTTTTTT.

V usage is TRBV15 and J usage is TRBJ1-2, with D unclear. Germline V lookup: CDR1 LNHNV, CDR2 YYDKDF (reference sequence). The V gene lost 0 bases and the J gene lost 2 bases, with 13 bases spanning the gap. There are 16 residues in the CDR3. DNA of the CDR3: TGTGCCACCAGCAGAGATTACCAGGCCGTAAACTATGGCTACACCTTC. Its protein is CATSRDYQAVNYGYTF.

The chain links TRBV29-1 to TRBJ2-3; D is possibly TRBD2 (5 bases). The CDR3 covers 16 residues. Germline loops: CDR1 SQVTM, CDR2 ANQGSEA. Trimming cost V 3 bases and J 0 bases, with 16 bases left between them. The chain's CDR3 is CSVDPRELISTDTQYF. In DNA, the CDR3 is TGCAGCGTTGACCCGAGGGAGCTTATTAGCACAGATACGCAGTATTTT.

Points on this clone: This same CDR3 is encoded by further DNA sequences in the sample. This CDR3 is CASSIGNRGSYEQYF. CDR3 in DNA: TGTGCCAGTAGTATAGGGAACAGGGGCAGCTACGAGCAGTACTTC. The chain uses TRBV19 and TRBJ2-7, with 7 bases aligning to TRBD1. J lost 3 bases, V lost 1 base, and 6 bases had no gene match. This CDR3 contains 15 residues. In germline, CDR1 is LNHDA, CDR2 SQIVND (reference sequence).

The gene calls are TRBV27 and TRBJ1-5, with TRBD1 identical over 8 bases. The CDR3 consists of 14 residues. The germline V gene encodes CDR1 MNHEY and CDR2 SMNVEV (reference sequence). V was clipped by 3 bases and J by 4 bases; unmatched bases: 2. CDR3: CASSFQGANQPQHF. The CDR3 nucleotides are TGTGCCAGCAGTTTTCAGGGGGCTAATCAGCCCCAGCATTTT.

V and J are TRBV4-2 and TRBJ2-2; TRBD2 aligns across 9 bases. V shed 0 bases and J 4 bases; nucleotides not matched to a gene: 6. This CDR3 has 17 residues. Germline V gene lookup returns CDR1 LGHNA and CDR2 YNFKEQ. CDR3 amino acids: CASSQDLASGITGELFF. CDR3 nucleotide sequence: TGTGCCAGCAGCCAAGATTTGGCTAGCGGGATCACCGGGGAGCTGTTTTTT.

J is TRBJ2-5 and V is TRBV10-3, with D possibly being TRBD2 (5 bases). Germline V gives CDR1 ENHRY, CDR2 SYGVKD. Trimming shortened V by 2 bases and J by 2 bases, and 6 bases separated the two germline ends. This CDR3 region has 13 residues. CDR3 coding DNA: TGTGCCATCAGTGAGCGGGGACAAGAGACCCAGTACTTC. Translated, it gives CAISERGQETQYF.

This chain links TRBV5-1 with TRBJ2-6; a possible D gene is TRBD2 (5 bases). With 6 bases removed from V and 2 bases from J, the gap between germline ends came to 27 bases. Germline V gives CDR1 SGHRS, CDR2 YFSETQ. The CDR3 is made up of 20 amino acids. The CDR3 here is CASNPNSDINLGAGANVLTF. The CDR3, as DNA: TGCGCCAGCAACCCCAATAGCGACATAAACCTAGGAGCTGGGGCCAACGTCCTGACTTTC.

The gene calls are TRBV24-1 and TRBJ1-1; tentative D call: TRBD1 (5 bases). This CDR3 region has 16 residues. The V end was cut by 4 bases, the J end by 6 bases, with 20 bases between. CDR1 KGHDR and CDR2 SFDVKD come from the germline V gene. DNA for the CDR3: TGTGCCACCAGTGACCCCCCGGGACTGGAAAACGCTGAAGCTTTCTTT. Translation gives CATSDPPGLENAEAFF.

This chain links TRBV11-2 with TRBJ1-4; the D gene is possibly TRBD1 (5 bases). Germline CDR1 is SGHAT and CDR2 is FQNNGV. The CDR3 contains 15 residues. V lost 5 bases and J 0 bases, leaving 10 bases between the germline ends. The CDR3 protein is CASSPRGATNEKLFF. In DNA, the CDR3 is TGTGCCAGCAGCCCCCGGGGGGCAACTAATGAAAAACTGTTTTTT.

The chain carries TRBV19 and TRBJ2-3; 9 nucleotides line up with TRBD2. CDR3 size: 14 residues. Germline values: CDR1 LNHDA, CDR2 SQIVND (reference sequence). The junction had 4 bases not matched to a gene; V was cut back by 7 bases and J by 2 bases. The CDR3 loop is CASKTSGATDTQYF. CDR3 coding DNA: TGTGCCAGTAAGACTAGCGGAGCCACAGATACGCAGTATTTT.

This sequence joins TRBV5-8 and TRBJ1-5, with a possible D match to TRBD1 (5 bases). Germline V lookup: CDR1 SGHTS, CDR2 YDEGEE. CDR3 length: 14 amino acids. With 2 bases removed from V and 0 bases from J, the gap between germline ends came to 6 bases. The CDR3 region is CASSFRDSNQPQHF. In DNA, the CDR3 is TGTGCCAGCAGCTTCAGGGATAGCAATCAGCCCCAGCATTTT.

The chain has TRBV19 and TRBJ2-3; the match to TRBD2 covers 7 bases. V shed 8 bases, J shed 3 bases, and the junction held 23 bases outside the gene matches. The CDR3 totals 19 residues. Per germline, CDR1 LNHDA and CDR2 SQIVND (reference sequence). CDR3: CASSRGRGGQKPPTDTQYF. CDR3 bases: TGTGCCAGTTCTCGGGGGAGGGGAGGGCAGAAGCCCCCTACAGATACGCAGTATTTT.

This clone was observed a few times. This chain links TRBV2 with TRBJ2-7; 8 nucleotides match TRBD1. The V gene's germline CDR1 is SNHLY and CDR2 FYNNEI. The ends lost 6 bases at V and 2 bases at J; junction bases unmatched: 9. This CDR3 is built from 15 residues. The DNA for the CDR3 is TGTGCCAGCAGGCCACCAGGACAGGGAGCCTACGAGCAGTACTTC. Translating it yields CASRPPGQGAYEQYF.

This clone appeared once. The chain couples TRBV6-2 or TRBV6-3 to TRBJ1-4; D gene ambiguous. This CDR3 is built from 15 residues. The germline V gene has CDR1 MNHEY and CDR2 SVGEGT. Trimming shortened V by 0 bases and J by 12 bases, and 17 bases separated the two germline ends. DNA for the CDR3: TGTGCCAGCAGTTACTCGAGCGGATTTTTTATTCAACTGTTTTTT. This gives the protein CASSYSSGFFIQLFF.

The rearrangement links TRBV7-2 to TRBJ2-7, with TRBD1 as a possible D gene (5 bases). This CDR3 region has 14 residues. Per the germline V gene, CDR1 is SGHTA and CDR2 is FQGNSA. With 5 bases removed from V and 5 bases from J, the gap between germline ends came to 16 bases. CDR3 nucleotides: TGTGCCAGCAGCCCAGGGTTGTCTTCCCACGAGCAGTACTTC. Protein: CASSPGLSSHEQYF.

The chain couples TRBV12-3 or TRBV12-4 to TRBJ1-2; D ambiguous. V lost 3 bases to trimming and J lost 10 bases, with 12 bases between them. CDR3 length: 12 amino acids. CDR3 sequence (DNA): TGTGCCAGCAGTTTTCAGGCATTTTCCTACACCTTC. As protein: CASSFQAFSYTF.

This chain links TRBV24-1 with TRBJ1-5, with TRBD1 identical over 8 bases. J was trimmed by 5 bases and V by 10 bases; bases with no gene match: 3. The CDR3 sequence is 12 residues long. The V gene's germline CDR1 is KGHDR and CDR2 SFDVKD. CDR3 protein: CATSGGDQPQHF. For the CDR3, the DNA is TGTGCCACATCAGGGGGCGATCAGCCCCAGCATTTT.